This record looks at one T cell receptor (beta chain) sequence and its context. This entry is derived from a study of blood T cell repertoires in COVID-19. Study details: Spain, Italy and the United States supplied samples that represented acute and convalescent COVID-19. PBMCs, B-cell-depleted T cells, or T cells were the source of the cDNA or gDNA that made up the material.

Authors' data handling: Researchers report that nucleated cell counts were estimated from reference gene primer amplification. Here immunoSEQ multiplex PCR was the method, and the copy in TCRdb shows in-frame clones only, minus some. The V and J calls and clone size were taken over from that table, and D and trimming were inferred from the DNA. This sample carries about 120,000 clones, 85% to 90% of them seen once, and the ten largest clones take roughly 19%. The CDR3 loop spans 14 amino acids. Trimming removed 1 base from V and 7 bases from J; junction bases left unmatched: 6. The germline gives CDR1 SGHNT, CDR2 YYREEE (reference sequence).

Specimen: peripheral blood. The gene calls are TRBV5-4 and TRBJ2-5; 8 nucleotides align to TRBD2. The receptor's source is a human donor with acute or convalescent COVID-19. The donor label of this sample is uncertain. This CDR3 reads CASSLFSGEGTQYF. The CDR3 region has the DNA TGTGCCAGCAGCTTGTTTAGCGGGGAGGGGACCCAGTACTTC. The full variable domain, in which reference TRBV5-4 and TRBJ2-5 provide the parts outside the CDR3, is ETGVTQSPTHLIKTRGQQVTLRCSSQSGHNTVSWYQQALGQGPQFIFQYYREEENGRGNFPPRFSGLQFPNYSSELNVNALELDDSALYLCASSLFSGEGTQYFGPGTRLLVL.